This T cell receptor (beta chain) was found in a study of T cells in tumors after PD-1 blockade. Across the whole study: Excluded were patients with checkpoint blockade, immunosuppressants, or radiotherapy or other anti-cancer therapy within 4 weeks. A subset received ongoing vismodegib 150 mg daily alongside anti-PD-1 therapy.

Some clones are missing from TCRdb's copy, which holds only in-frame ones; the method was immunoSEQ multiplex PCR. The sample includes approximately 34,000 clones, roughly four fifths of them seen just once. Input was roughly 550 ng to 6,004 ng of genomic DNA from tumor or blood. V was pared by 3 bases and J by 6 bases, with 14 bases between. Germline CDR1 is SQVTM and CDR2 is ANQGSEA. The CDR3 spans 13 residues. Sequenced material: PBMCs, taken after anti-PD-1 treatment. The chain couples TRBV29-1 to TRBJ1-2; TRBD1 might be the D (5 bases). The source of this sequence is a human donor with basal cell carcinoma. The CDR3 sequence is CSVDQGRVDGYTF. CDR3 coding DNA: TGCAGCGTTGACCAGGGTAGGGTGGATGGCTACACCTTC.